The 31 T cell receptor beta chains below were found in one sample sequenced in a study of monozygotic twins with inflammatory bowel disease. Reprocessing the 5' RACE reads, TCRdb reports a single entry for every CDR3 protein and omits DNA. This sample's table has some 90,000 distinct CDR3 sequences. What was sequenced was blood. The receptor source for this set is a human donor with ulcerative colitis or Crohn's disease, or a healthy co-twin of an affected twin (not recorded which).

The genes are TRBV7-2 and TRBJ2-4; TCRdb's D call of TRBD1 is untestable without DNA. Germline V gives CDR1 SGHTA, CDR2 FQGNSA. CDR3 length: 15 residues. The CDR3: CASSLVTGGRNIQYF.

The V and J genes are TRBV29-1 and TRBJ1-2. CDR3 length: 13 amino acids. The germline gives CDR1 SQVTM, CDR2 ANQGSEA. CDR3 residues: CSVSVLDNYGYTF.

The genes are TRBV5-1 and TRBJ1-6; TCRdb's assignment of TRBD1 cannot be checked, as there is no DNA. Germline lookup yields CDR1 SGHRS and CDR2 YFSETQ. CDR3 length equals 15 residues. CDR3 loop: CASSIGTGWNSPLHF.

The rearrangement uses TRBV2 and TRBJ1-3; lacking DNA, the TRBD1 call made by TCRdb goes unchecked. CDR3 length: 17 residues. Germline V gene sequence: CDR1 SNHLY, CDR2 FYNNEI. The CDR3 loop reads CASSERQGAIAGNTIYF.

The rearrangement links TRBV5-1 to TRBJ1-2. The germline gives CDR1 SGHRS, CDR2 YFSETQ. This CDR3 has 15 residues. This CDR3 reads CASSLRVDKTYGYTF.

CDR3 amino acids: CASPQSTSKNIQYF. J is TRBJ2-4 and V is TRBV7-9. CDR3 length equals 14 residues. Germline V gene data show CDR1 as SEHNR and CDR2 as FQNEAQ (reference sequence).

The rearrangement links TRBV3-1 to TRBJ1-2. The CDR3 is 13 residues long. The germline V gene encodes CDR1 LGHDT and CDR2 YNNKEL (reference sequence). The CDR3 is CASSQVMDYGYTF.

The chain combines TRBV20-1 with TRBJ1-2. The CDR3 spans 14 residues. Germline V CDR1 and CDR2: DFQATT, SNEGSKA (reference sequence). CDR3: CSARDLSGPYGYTF.

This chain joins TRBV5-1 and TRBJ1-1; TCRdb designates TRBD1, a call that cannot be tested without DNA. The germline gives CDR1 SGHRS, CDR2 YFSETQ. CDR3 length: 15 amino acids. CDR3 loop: CASTTGTGDHPEAFF.

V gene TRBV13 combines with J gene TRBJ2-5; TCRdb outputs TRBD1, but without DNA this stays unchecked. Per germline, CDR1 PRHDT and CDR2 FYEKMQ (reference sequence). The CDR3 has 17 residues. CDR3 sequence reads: CASSLFGRQPDQETQYF.

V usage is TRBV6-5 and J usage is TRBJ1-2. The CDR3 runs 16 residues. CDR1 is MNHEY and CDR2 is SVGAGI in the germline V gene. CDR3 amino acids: CASSDSVVRLGYGYTF.

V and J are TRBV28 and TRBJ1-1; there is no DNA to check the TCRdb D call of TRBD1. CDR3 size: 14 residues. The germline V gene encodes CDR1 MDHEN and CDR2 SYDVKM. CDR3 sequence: CASSFQGWNTEAFF.

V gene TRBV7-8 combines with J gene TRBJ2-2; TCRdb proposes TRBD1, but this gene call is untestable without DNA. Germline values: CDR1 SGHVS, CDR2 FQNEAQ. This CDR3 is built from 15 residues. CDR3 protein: CASSLGQGVAGELFF.

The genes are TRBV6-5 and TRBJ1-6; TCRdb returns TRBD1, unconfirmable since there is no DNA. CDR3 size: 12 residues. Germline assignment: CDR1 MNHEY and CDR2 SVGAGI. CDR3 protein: CASRSGVSPLHF.

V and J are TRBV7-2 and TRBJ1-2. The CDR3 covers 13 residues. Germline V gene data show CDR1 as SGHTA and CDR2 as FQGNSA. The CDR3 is CASSTGEGVGYTF.

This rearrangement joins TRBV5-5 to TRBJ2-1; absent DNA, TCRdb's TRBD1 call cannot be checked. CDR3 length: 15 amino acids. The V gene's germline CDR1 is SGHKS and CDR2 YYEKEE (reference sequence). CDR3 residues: CASSFEDMAYNEQFF.

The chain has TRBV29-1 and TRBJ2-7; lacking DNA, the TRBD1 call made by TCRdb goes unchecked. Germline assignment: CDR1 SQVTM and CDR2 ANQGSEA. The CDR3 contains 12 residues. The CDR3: CSAQGIGSEQYF.

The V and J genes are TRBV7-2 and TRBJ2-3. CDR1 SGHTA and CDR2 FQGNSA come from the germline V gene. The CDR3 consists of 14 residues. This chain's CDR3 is CASSRPLAADTQYF.

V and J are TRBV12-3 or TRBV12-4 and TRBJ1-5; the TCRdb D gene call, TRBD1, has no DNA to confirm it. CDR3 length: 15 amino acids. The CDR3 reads CASSFSRASNQPQHF.

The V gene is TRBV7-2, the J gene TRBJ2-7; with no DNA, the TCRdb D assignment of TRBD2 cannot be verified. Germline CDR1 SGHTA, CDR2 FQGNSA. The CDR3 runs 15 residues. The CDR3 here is CASSSPGLYLYEQYF.

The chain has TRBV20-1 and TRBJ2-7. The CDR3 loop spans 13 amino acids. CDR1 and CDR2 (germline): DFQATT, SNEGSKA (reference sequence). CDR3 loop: CSASWRQDYEQYF.

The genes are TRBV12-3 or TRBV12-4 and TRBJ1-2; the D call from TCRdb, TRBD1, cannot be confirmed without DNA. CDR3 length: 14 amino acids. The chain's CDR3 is CASGSLRDRDGYTF.

The CDR3 region is CASSAQDRSNQPQHF. V is TRBV12-3 or TRBV12-4 and J is TRBJ1-5; TCRdb's D call, TRBD1, is unchecked because there is no DNA. There are 15 residues in the CDR3.

The CDR3 protein is CSARGTDHGYTF. The chain couples TRBV20-1 to TRBJ1-2. Germline-derived CDR1 and CDR2 are DFQATT and SNEGSKA (reference sequence). The CDR3 covers 12 residues.

CDR3 loop: CASSLRGASIYEQYF. The rearrangement joins TRBV12-3 or TRBV12-4 to TRBJ2-7; TCRdb gives TRBD1 as the D gene, but with no DNA this cannot be confirmed. This CDR3 comprises 15 residues.

CDR3 in amino acids: CASARRGGYQETQYF. V usage is TRBV7-6 and J usage is TRBJ2-5; the TCRdb D gene call, TRBD2, has no DNA to confirm it. CDR1 is SGHVS and CDR2 is FNYEAQ in the germline V gene. This CDR3 spans 15 amino acids.

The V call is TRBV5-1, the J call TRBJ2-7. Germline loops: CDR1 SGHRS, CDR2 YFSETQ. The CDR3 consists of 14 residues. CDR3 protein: CASSRQTATYEQYF.

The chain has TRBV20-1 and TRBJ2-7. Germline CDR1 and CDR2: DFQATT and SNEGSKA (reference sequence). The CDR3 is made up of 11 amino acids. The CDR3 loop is CSARVGYEQYF.

The CDR3 is CASSFGTGTDNYEQYF. V and J are TRBV7-9 and TRBJ2-7; the D gene TCRdb calls, TRBD1, cannot be checked with no DNA. Germline values: CDR1 SEHNR, CDR2 FQNEAQ (reference sequence). The length of the CDR3 is 16 residues.

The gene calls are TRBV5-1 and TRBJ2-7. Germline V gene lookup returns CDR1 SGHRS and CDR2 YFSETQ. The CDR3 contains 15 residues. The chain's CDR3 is CASSLVQLSSYEQYF. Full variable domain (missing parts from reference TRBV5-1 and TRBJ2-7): KAGVTQTPRYLIKTRGQQVTLSCSPISGHRSVSWYQQTPGQGLQFLFEYFSETQRNKGNFPGRFSGRQFSNSRSEMNVSTLELGDSALYLCASSLVQLSSYEQYFGPGTRLTVT.

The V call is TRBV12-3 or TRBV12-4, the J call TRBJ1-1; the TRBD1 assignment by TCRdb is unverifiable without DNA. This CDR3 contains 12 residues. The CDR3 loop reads CASSPQGTEAFF.